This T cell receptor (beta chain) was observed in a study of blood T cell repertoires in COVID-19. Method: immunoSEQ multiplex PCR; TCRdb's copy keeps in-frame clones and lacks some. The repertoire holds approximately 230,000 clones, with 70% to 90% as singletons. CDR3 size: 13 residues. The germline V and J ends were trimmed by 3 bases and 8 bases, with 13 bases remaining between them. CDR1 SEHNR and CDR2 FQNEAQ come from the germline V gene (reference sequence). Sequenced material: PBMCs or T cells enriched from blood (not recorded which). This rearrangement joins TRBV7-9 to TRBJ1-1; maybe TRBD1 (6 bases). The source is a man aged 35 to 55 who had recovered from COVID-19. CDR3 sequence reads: CASSFGPQGEAFF. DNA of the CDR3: TGTGCCAGCAGCTTTGGGCCCCAGGGGGAAGCTTTCTTT.